This TCR beta chain originates from a study of blood T cell repertoires in COVID-19. The wider study: Some COVID-19 samples were acute and others convalescent; all came from the United States, Italy and Spain. Sources were T cells, B-cell-depleted T cells, or PBMCs; the material itself was cDNA or gDNA.

This clone was detected only once. In germline, CDR1 is SGHNT, CDR2 YENEEA. The CDR3 sequence is 18 residues long. V shed 5 bases, J shed 6 bases, and the junction held 12 bases outside the gene matches. Authors' data handling: Amplified reference gene primers provided the basis for estimating nucleated cell counts. Only in-frame clones appear in the TCRdb table, and some are missing; sequencing was by immunoSEQ multiplex PCR. The D gene and trimming were derived from the DNA, and the V and J assignments and clone size from that table. The sample consists of roughly 500,000 clones, 75% to 90% of them appearing once.

This chain connects TRBV11-3 to TRBJ2-3; 15 positions match TRBD2. The sequence derives from a human donor in a cohort sampled during active COVID-19. Sequenced input: peripheral blood. CDR3: CASSRGLAGGRDADTQYF. DNA of the CDR3: TGTGCCAGCAGCCGAGGACTAGCGGGAGGGCGGGACGCCGATACGCAGTATTTT.